Presented here are 12 T cell receptor beta chains from one specimen sequenced in a study of blood T cell repertoires in COVID-19. Sequenced by immunoSEQ multiplex PCR; TCRdb stores in-frame clones only, minus some. The sample yields a few hundred thousand clones, about 79% seen once. The sequencing sample was made of peripheral blood. The origin of the receptors is a middle-aged woman who had recovered from COVID-19.

The gene calls are TRBV9 and TRBJ1-1; unclear D gene. Deletions cut 0 bases from V and 5 bases from J, with 11 bases between. Germline values: CDR1 SGDLS, CDR2 YYNGEE. CDR3 length: 14 residues. This CDR3 is CASSVVEGTTEAFF. CDR3 DNA: TGTGCCAGCAGCGTAGTTGAGGGCACAACTGAAGCTTTCTTT.

The V gene is TRBV9, the J gene TRBJ2-2, with D unresolved. Between the trimmed V and J ends, which lost 0 bases and 7 bases, there was a span of 10 bases. The CDR3 totals 14 residues. Germline V gives CDR1 SGDLS, CDR2 YYNGEE. The CDR3 sequence is CASSVASQLGELFF. CDR3 nucleotide sequence: TGTGCCAGCAGCGTAGCTTCACAGCTCGGGGAGCTGTTTTTT.

This clone appeared a single time. This chain links TRBV19 with TRBJ1-5, with a possible D match to TRBD1 (5 bases). Looked up from germline, CDR1 is LNHDA and CDR2 is SQIVND (reference sequence). The length of the CDR3 is 18 residues. V was clipped by 1 base and J by 0 bases, with 16 bases between them. CDR3 DNA sequence: TGTGCCAGTAGTATAGCCGCCTCGGGGGTGGATAGCAATCAGCCCCAGCATTTT. Encoded protein: CASSIAASGVDSNQPQHF.

The J gene is TRBJ2-7, the V gene TRBV7-2, with 7 bases lining up with TRBD2. CDR3 length: 14 residues. Germline-derived CDR1 and CDR2 are SGHTA and FQGNSA. Trimming at V came to 5 bases and at J to 1 base, leaving 5 bases not matched to a gene. For the CDR3, the DNA is TGTGCCAGCAGCCCCGGGGGAGGGTCCTACGAGCAGTACTTC. Protein sequence: CASSPGGGSYEQYF.

The chain has TRBV5-6 and TRBJ1-3; D is unresolved. CDR1 is SGHDT and CDR2 is YYEEEE in the germline V gene. V was shortened by 2 bases and J by 4 bases, with 13 bases between the two germline ends. The CDR3 is 15 residues long. CDR3: CASSFLRALGNTIYF. Written as DNA, the CDR3 is TGTGCCAGCAGCTTTCTGCGTGCCCTAGGAAACACCATATATTTT.

The J gene is TRBJ2-5, the V gene TRBV6-6; 11 positions agree with TRBD2. The CDR3 consists of 16 residues. V gave up 5 bases and J gave up 3 bases; unmatched junction bases: 8. Germline assignment: CDR1 MNHNY and CDR2 SVGAGI (reference sequence). The CDR3 DNA reads TGTGCCAGCAGTGGCAGGGGGGGACTAGCGGAAGAGACCCAGTACTTC. Amino acids: CASSGRGGLAEETQYF.

In regard to this clone: Its ends do not fully match the called genes, so a read error is possible. The rearrangement links TRBV7-7 to TRBJ2-3; the D is unclear. Looked up from germline, CDR1 is SSHAT and CDR2 is FNYEAQ (reference sequence). This CDR3 has 14 amino acids. The CDR3 DNA reads as TGTGCTAGCAGCCAAAACCCCTACGGAGATACGCAGTATTTT. It codes for CASSQNPYGDTQYF.

The genes are TRBV21-1 and TRBJ2-7; TRBD1, the D gene given by the table, was not confirmed from the DNA. TRBV21-1 is classified as a pseudogene. This CDR3 region has 18 residues. The CDR3: CASSPRYTSDIEAYEQYF. CDR3 in DNA: TGTGCCAGCAGCCCCCGTTACACCTCTGATATCGAAGCCTACGAGCAGTACTTC.

The rearrangement links TRBV19 to TRBJ1-5; a weak D match, TRBD1 (6 bases). The germline V gene has CDR1 LNHDA and CDR2 SQIVND (reference sequence). V was pared by 5 bases and J by 9 bases, with 14 bases between. This CDR3 is 13 amino acids long. The CDR3 here is CASSLGAARPQHF. The DNA for the CDR3 is TGTGCCAGTAGTTTGGGGGCCGCCAGGCCCCAGCATTTT.

The V gene is TRBV7-2, the J gene TRBJ2-3, with D tentatively TRBD1 (5 bases). Between the trimmed V and J ends, which lost 0 bases and 0 bases, there was a span of 7 bases. This CDR3 is 15 amino acids long. Germline assignment: CDR1 SGHTA and CDR2 FQGNSA. The CDR3 spells CASSLAQGSTDTQYF. In nucleotides, the CDR3 is TGTGCCAGCAGCTTAGCGCAGGGTAGCACAGATACGCAGTATTTT.

This chain connects TRBV19 to TRBJ1-1; maybe TRBD1 (5 bases). The CDR3 has 13 residues. Germline lookup yields CDR1 LNHDA and CDR2 SQIVND (reference sequence). V shed 7 bases and J shed 9 bases, with 18 bases lying between them. CDR3 bases: TGTGCCAGTATGTATCAGGGAACGAGCCAAGCTTTCTTT. It encodes CASMYQGTSQAFF.

This clone was recorded only once. The V and J genes are TRBV7-2 and TRBJ2-3; 9 bases are a match to TRBD1. With V trimmed by 5 bases and J by 3 bases, 9 bases remained unmatched. Germline V gives CDR1 SGHTA, CDR2 FQGNSA. The CDR3 is made up of 16 amino acids. CDR3 protein: CASSRWGTGPTDTQYF. CDR3 sequence (DNA): TGTGCCAGCAGCCGCTGGGGGACAGGGCCTACAGATACGCAGTATTTT.